This is a list of T cell receptor beta chains from one sample in a study of T-cell memory formation after mild COVID-19. TCRdb redid the calling of the 5' RACE reads with MiXCR, one entry per CDR3 protein. In the table there are fewer than 250,000 distinct CDR3 sequences, under 12% of which are singletons. The sequencing sample was made of PBMCs or a T cell subset sorted from them (not recorded which). The receptors derive from a man between 18 and 35 years old who had mild COVID-19 (a few samples of this study predate the infection). Cell type and time point are not known. Both conserved end residues are part of each CDR3. Fields, in order: D gene, V gene, CDR3 length, J gene, CDR3 protein. A D gene is named only where the DNA matches it firmly.

>-|TRBV15|13|TRBJ2-7
CATSRDPTHEQYF
>-|TRBV11-2|15|TRBJ2-1
CASSSSNGPYNEQFF
>-|TRBV18|14|TRBJ1-2
CASSPEQLNYGYTF
>TRBD1|TRBV7-2|15|TRBJ1-2
CASSLIGQGDYGYTF
>-|TRBV11-2|15|TRBJ2-2
CASRHIRVRPGELFF
>TRBD1|TRBV6-5|15|TRBJ1-5
CASSYRGTGGQPQHF
>TRBD1|TRBV27|14|TRBJ1-2
CASSLHSGGGGYTF
>TRBD1|TRBV7-2|17|TRBJ1-3
CASSLGWDSYSGNTIYF
>TRBD1|TRBV5-1|15|TRBJ2-7
CASSSSPGQGSEQYF
>TRBD2|TRBV7-2|16|TRBJ2-5
CASSPPGRGGQETQYF
>-|TRBV4-2|14|TRBJ1-2
CASSQEQANYGYTF
>TRBD1|TRBV5-1|15|TRBJ1-5
CASSLDRMGGQPQHF
>-|TRBV6-2/TRBV6-3|14|TRBJ2-7
CASSLSGTTYEQYF
>TRBD2|TRBV5-1|15|TRBJ2-3
CASRTSGASTDTQYF
>-|TRBV29-1|13|TRBJ2-7
CSVSRDPSGEQYF
>-|TRBV27|15|TRBJ1-5
CASSLSHSSNQPQHF
>TRBD1|TRBV11-2|13|TRBJ1-2
CASSSRQGGGYTF
>-|TRBV5-4|16|TRBJ2-1
CASSMRGGAKGNEQFF
>TRBD1|TRBV20-1|15|TRBJ2-7
CSASPDRDISYEQYF
>-|TRBV9|15|TRBJ1-6
CASSVGEGYNSPLHF
>TRBD1|TRBV18|16|TRBJ1-3
CASSTLRTGVGNTIYF
>-|TRBV20-1|14|TRBJ2-1
CSSNRQENYNEQFF
>-|TRBV6-2/TRBV6-3|13|TRBJ1-1
CASRGLLNTEAFF
>-|TRBV5-6|11|TRBJ1-1
CASSRVDEAFF
>-|TRBV24-1|13|TRBJ2-2
CATSGPGSEWLFF
>-|TRBV18|14|TRBJ2-1
CASSSDGTYNEQFF